This T cell receptor (beta chain) was found in a study of blood T cell repertoires in COVID-19. Sequencing used immunoSEQ multiplex PCR; TCRdb keeps in-frame clones, though not all of them. The repertoire includes more than 200,000 clones, 84% of them detected once, and 3.5% to 5% sits in the top ten. Material for sequencing was peripheral blood. The source is a man between 60 and 75 years old with acute or convalescent COVID-19.

The CDR3 DNA sequence: TGCGCCAGCAGCCCGGTCCCTAGTGCCAGGGGCGAGCAGTACTTC. It yields the protein CASSPVPSARGEQYF. V is TRBV4-1 and J is TRBJ2-7, with D perhaps matching TRBD1 (6 bases). From germline, CDR1 is MGHRA and CDR2 YSYEKL. This CDR3 has 15 amino acids. V lost 4 bases and J 6 bases, leaving 19 bases between the germline ends.